The rows below give T cell receptor beta chains drawn from one sample of a study of CD8+CD57+ T cells in acquired aplastic anemia. One entry per CDR3 protein, called by TCRdb with MiXCR from the reads. Among over 200,000 distinct CDR3 sequences listed, roughly 55% were seen once. Sequenced input: sorted CD4+, CD8+, or CD8+CD57+ T cells (not recorded which) from PBMCs. These receptors were taken from a human donor in good health. Each CDR3 is given with its conserved first and last residue. Fields, in order: D gene, J gene, V gene, clone size, CDR3 DNA, CDR3 protein. The D gene is left open where the match is weak. Rows may omit the clone size; those that give it use once, few, many or a size class.

d_gene: NA
j_gene: TRBJ2-7
v_gene: TRBV5-6
abundance: few
CDR3nt: TGTGCCAGCAGCTTGGGCTCTATCGACGAGCAGTACTTC
CDR3aa: CASSLGSIDEQYF

d_gene: NA
j_gene: TRBJ1-2
v_gene: TRBV10-3
abundance: once
CDR3nt: TGTGCCAGCAGTTACGATCGGGGTAACTATGGCTACACCTTC
CDR3aa: CASSYDRGNYGYTF

d_gene: NA
j_gene: TRBJ1-6
v_gene: TRBV4-1
abundance: many
CDR3nt: TGCGCCAGCAGCCAAGAGGCAGGTTATTCACCCCTCCACTTT
CDR3aa: CASSQEAGYSPLHF

d_gene: NA
j_gene: TRBJ1-4
v_gene: TRBV20-1
abundance: NA
CDR3nt: TGCAGTGGCAAGACAGGCGGAAATGAAAAACTGTTTTTT
CDR3aa: CSGKTGGNEKLFF

d_gene: NA
j_gene: TRBJ1-2
v_gene: TRBV10-1
abundance: NA
CDR3nt: TGCGCCAGGGTCCTTCGAGGGGGAAGGGATGGCTACACCTTC
CDR3aa: CARVLRGGRDGYTF

d_gene: NA
j_gene: TRBJ1-6
v_gene: TRBV15
abundance: NA
CDR3nt: TGTGCCACCAGCAGCTCGGCGAATTCACCCCTCCACTTT
CDR3aa: CATSSSANSPLHF

d_gene: NA
j_gene: TRBJ1-5
v_gene: TRBV6-2/TRBV6-3
abundance: many
CDR3nt: TGTGCCAGCAGTTACACTGGGATTCAGCCCCAGCATTTT
CDR3aa: CASSYTGIQPQHF

d_gene: NA
j_gene: TRBJ1-1
v_gene: TRBV28
abundance: few
CDR3nt: TGTGCCAGCAGTACTAGTCAGGGGAACACTGAAGCTTTCTTT
CDR3aa: CASSTSQGNTEAFF

d_gene: NA
j_gene: TRBJ2-1
v_gene: TRBV29-1
abundance: many
CDR3nt: TGCAGCGTACCGGGGGTGTCCTACAATGAGCAGTTCTTC
CDR3aa: CSVPGVSYNEQFF

d_gene: NA
j_gene: TRBJ2-7
v_gene: TRBV5-8
abundance: many
CDR3nt: TGTGCCAGCAGCTCTCCGGGAGACTACGAGCAGTACTTC
CDR3aa: CASSSPGDYEQYF

d_gene: NA
j_gene: TRBJ1-1
v_gene: TRBV2
abundance: NA
CDR3nt: TGTGCCAGCACCTCAGCCGGGTGGCGGGCGGGGACTGAAGCTTTCTTT
CDR3aa: CASTSAGWRAGTEAFF

d_gene: TRBD1
j_gene: TRBJ1-5
v_gene: TRBV29-1
abundance: many
CDR3nt: TGCAGCGCCAGACAGGGATCGGGCGATCAGCCCCAGCATTTT
CDR3aa: CSARQGSGDQPQHF

d_gene: NA
j_gene: TRBJ2-7
v_gene: TRBV7-6
abundance: NA
CDR3nt: TGTGCCAGCAGCTTAGCGGGGTTGGGGTCTTCCTACGAGCAGTACTTC
CDR3aa: CASSLAGLGSSYEQYF

d_gene: NA
j_gene: TRBJ1-2
v_gene: TRBV11-2
abundance: NA
CDR3nt: TGTGCCAGCAGCTTAGGGAGGGACGTAGAGTATGGCTACACCTTC
CDR3aa: CASSLGRDVEYGYTF

d_gene: NA
j_gene: TRBJ2-1
v_gene: TRBV2
abundance: NA
CDR3nt: TGTGCCAGCAAACATGGGTCCTACAATGAGCAGTTCTTC
CDR3aa: CASKHGSYNEQFF

d_gene: TRBD2
j_gene: TRBJ2-7
v_gene: TRBV7-6
abundance: NA
CDR3nt: TGTGCCAGCAGCCACTCCGGGACTAGCGGGAGCTTTAACTACGAGCAGTACTTC
CDR3aa: CASSHSGTSGSFNYEQYF